Here is one T cell receptor (beta chain) with its context. Its recognized antigen is unknown. No base quality information exists; no much larger clone differs at one position. Library preparation employed the immunoSEQ multiplex PCR assay. This is the immuneACCESS table as TCRdb keeps it, with only in-frame sequences that have V and J called. A part of the clones is gone; compared with another copy, unresolved V genes explain less than half, and the rest is unexplained. In this sample the table shows 65,000 to 70,000 clones, 88% of which occur a single time. The ten biggest clones cover 3.5% to 5.5% of the sample. These data belong to a study of technical replicates of blood from several donors (dated by TCRdb to between 2016 and 2019). Clipping removes 5 bases from V and 0 bases from J, with 4 as the unmatched junction base count. The CDR3 runs 15 residues from the cysteine to the phenylalanine. The entry retains the CDR3 DNA only, 45 bases that are in frame from base 1. CDR1 and CDR2 (SGHTA, FQGNSA) derive from the germline V gene.

The receptor was isolated from a human donor in good health. Some clones in this sample may be carry-over from other donors' samples. The sequencing sample was made of PBMCs. In this chain, TRBV7-2 is recombined with TRBJ2-1, with 7 central nucleotides matching TRBD2. The bases are TGTGCCAGCAGCACCAGCGGGAACTCCTACAATGAGCAGTTCTTC. Its translation is CASSTSGNSYNEQFF.